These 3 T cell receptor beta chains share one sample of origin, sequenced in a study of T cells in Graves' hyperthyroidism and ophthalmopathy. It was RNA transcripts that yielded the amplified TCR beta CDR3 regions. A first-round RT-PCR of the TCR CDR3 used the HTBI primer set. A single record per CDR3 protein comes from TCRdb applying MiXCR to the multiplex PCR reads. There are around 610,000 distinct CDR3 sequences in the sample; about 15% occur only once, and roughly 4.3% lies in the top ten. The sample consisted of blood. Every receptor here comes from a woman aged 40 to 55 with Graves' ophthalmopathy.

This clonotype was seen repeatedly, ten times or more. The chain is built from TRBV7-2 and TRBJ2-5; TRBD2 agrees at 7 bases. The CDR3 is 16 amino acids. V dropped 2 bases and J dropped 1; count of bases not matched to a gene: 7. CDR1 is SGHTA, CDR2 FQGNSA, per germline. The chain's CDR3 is CASSLREVALQETQYF. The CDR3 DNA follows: TGTGCCAGCAGCTTACGGGAGGTCGCCCTCCAAGAGACCCAGTACTTC.

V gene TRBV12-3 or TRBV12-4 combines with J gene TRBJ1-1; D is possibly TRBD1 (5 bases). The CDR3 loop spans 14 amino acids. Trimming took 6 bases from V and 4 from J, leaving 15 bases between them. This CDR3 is CASSRGEGSTEAFF. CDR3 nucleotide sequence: TGTGCCAGCAGCAGAGGGGAGGGGAGCACTGAAGCTTTCTTT.

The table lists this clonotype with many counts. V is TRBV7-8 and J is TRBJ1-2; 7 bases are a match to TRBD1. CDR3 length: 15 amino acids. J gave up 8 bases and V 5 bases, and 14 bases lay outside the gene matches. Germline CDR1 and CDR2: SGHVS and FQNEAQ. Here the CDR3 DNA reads TGTGCCAGCAGCGCGGGACAGCGCATCGGCTTGGGCTACACCTTC. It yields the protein CASSAGQRIGLGYTF.